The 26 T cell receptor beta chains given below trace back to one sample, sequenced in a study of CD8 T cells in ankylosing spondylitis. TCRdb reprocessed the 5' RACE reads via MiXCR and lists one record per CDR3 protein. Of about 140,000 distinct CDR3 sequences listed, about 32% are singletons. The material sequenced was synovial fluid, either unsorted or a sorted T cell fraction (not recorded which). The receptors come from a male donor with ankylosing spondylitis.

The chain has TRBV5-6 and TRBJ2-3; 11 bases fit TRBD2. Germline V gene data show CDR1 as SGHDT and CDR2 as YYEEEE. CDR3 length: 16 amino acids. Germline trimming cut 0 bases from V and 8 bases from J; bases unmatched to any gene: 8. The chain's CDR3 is CASSLEGLAVPATQYF. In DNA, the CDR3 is TGTGCCAGCAGCTTGGAGGGACTAGCGGTGCCCGCTACGCAGTATTTT.

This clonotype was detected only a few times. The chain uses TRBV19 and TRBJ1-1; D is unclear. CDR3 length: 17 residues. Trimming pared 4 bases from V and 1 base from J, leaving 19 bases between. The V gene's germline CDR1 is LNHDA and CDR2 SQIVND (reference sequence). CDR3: CASSTWGSKVSNTEAFF. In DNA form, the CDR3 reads TGTGCCAGTAGTACCTGGGGTTCAAAAGTCTCGAACACTGAAGCTTTCTTT.

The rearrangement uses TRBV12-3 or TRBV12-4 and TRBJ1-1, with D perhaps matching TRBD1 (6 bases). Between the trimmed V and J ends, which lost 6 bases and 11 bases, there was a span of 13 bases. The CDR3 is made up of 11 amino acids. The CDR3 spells CASSTGLVAFF. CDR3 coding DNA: TGTGCCAGCAGCACAGGGCTGGTGGCTTTCTTT.

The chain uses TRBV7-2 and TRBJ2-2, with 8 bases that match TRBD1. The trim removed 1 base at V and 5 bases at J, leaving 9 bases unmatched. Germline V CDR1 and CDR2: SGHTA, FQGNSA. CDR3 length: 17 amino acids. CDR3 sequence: CASSLGFRGRKTGELFF. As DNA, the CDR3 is TGTGCCAGCAGCTTAGGGTTCAGGGGGCGTAAAACCGGGGAGCTGTTTTTT.

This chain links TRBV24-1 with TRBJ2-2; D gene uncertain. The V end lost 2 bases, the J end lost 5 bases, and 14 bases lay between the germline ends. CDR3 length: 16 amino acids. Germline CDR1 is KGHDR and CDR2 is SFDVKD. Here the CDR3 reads CATSDSRRASTGELFF. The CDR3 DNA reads TGTGCCACCAGTGATTCCCGACGGGCTTCGACCGGGGAGCTGTTTTTT.

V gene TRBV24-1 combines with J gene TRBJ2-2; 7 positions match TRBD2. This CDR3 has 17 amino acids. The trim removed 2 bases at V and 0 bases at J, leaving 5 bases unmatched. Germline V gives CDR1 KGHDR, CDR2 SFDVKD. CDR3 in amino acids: CATSDWAGAPNTGELFF. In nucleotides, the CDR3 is TGTGCCACCAGTGATTGGGCGGGAGCCCCGAACACCGGGGAGCTGTTTTTT.

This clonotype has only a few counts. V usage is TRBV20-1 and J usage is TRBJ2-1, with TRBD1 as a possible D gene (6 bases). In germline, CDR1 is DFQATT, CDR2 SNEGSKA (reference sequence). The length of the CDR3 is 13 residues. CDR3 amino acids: CNPGTPTYNEQFF. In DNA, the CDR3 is TGCAACCCCGGGACACCCACCTACAATGAGCAGTTCTTC.

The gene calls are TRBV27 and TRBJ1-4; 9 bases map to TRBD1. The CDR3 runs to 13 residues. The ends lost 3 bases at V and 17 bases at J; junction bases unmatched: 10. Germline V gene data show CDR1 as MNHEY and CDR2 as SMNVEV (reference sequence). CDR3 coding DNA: TGTGCCAGCAGTTTCGAAGGGACAGGGCCTTATTTTTTT. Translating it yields CASSFEGTGPYFF.

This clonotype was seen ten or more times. The CDR3 region is CASSQNRGNTGELFF. In DNA form, the CDR3 reads TGTGCCAGCAGTCAGAACAGGGGGAACACCGGGGAGCTGTTTTTT. This chain joins TRBV7-3 and TRBJ2-2; the match to TRBD1 covers 7 bases. J was trimmed by 1 base and V by 6 bases; bases with no gene match: 5. This CDR3 has 15 residues. From germline, CDR1 is SGHTA and CDR2 FQGTGA.

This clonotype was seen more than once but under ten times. The CDR3 sequence: CASRGRELAKNIQYF. CDR3 in DNA: TGTGCCAGCAGAGGAAGGGAACTAGCCAAAAACATTCAGTACTTC. The chain employs TRBV5-6 and TRBJ2-4; D is undetermined. CDR1 SGHDT and CDR2 YYEEEE come from the germline V gene. CDR3 size: 15 residues. V shed 5 bases and J shed 0 bases, with 12 bases lying between them.

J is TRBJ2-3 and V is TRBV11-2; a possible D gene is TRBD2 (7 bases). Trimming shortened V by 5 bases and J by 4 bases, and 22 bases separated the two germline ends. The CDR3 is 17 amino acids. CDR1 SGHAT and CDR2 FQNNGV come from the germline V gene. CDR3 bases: TGTGCCAGCAGCCGGCCCCTGCCTGGCGGGGGCGCAGATACGCAGTATTTT. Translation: CASSRPLPGGGADTQYF.

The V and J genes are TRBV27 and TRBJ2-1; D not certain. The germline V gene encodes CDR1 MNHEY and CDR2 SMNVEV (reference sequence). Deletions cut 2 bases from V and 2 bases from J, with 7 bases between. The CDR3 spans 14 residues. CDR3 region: CASSLAQAYNEQFF. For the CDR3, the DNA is TGTGCCAGCAGTTTAGCGCAAGCCTACAATGAGCAGTTCTTC.

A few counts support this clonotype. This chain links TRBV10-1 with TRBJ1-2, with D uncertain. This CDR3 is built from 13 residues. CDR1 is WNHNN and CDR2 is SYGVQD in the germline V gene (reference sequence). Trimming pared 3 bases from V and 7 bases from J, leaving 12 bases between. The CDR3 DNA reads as TGCGCCAGCAGTGATGGATTGGGGTCTGGCTACACCTTC. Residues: CASSDGLGSGYTF.

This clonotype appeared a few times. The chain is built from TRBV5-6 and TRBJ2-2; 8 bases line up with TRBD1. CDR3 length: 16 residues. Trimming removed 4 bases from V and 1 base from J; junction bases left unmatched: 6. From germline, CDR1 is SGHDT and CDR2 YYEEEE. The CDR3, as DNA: TGTGCCAGCAGCCCGTGGACAGGGAAGAACACCGGGGAGCTGTTTTTT. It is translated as CASSPWTGKNTGELFF.

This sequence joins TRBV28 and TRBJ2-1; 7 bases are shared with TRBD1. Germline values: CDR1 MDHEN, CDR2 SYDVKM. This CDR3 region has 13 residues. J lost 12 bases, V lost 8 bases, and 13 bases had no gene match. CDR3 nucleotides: TGTGCCAGCGGACTCGGACAGGCCGTATTGCAGTTCTTC. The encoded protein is CASGLGQAVLQFF.

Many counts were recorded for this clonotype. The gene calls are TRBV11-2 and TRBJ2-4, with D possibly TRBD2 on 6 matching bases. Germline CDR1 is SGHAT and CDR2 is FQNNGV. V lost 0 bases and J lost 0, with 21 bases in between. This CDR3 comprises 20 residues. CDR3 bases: TGTGCCAGCAGCTTAGATCCCAGCGGGCCGTGGGCGCTAGCCAAAAACATTCAGTACTTC. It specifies CASSLDPSGPWALAKNIQYF.

The CDR3 sequence is CASSPSVGVGTEAFF. In nucleotides, the CDR3 is TGTGCCAGCAGTCCCTCTGTGGGGGTAGGGACTGAAGCTTTCTTT. The rearrangement links TRBV27 to TRBJ1-1; a possible D gene is TRBD1 (5 bases). V was cut by 5 bases and J by 5 bases, with 18 bases left in between. Germline-derived CDR1 and CDR2 are MNHEY and SMNVEV (reference sequence). This CDR3 is built from 15 residues.

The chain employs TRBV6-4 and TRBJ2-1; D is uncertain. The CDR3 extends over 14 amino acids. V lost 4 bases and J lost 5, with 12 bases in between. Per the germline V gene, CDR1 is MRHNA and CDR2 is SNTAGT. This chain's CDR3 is CASSVGGKNNEQFF. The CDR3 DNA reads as TGTGCCAGCAGTGTGGGTGGAAAAAACAATGAGCAGTTCTTC.

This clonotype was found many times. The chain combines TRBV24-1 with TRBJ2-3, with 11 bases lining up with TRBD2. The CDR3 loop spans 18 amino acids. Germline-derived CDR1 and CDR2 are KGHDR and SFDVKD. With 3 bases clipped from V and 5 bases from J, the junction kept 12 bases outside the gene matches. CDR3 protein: CATSDPNSGRGDGDTQYF. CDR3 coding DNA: TGTGCCACCAGTGATCCCAATAGCGGGAGGGGGGATGGAGATACGCAGTATTTT.

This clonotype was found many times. The CDR3 here is CASSAGTLGLEQYF. DNA for the CDR3: TGTGCCAGCAGTGCCGGCACTCTAGGTCTCGAGCAGTACTTC. The V call is TRBV9, the J call TRBJ2-7; D unclear. Trimming cost V 5 bases and J 6 bases, with 18 bases left between them. Germline loops: CDR1 SGDLS, CDR2 YYNGEE. The CDR3 spans 14 residues.

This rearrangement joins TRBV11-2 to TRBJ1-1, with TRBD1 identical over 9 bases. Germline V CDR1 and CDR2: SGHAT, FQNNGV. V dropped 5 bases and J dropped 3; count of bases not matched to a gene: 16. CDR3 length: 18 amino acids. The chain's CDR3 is CASSPRPPTWTGDTEAFF. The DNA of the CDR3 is TGTGCCAGCAGCCCCCGGCCCCCTACGTGGACAGGGGACACTGAAGCTTTCTTT.

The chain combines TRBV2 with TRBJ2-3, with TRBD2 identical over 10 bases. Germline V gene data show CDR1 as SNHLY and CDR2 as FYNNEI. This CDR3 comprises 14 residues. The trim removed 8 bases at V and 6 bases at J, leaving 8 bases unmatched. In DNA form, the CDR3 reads TGTGCCAGCGCCTCTAGCGGGAGCTGGGATACGCAGTATTTT. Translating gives CASASSGSWDTQYF.

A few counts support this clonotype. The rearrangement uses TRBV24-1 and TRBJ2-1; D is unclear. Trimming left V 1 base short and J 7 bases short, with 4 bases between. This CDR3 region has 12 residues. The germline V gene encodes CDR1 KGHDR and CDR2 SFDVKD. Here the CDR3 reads CATSDFGNEQFF. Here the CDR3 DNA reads TGTGCCACCAGTGATTTCGGAAATGAGCAGTTCTTC.

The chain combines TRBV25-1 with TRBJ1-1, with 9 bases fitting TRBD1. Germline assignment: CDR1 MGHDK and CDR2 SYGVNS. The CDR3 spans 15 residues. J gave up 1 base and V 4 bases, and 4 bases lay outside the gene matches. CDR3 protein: CASSVQGARNTEAFF. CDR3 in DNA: TGTGCCAGCAGTGTACAGGGGGCTCGGAACACTGAAGCTTTCTTT.

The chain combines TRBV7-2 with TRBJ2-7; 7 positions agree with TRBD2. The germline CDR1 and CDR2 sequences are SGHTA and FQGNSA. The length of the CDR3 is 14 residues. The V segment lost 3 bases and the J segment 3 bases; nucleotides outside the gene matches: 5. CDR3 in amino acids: CASSLGRANYEQYF. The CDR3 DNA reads TGTGCCAGCAGCTTGGGGAGGGCAAACTACGAGCAGTACTTC.

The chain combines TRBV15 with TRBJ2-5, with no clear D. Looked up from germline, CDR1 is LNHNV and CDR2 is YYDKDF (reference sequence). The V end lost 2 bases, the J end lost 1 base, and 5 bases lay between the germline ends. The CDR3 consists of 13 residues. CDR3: CATSRTTQETQYF. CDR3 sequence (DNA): TGTGCCACCAGCAGAACGACCCAAGAGACCCAGTACTTC.